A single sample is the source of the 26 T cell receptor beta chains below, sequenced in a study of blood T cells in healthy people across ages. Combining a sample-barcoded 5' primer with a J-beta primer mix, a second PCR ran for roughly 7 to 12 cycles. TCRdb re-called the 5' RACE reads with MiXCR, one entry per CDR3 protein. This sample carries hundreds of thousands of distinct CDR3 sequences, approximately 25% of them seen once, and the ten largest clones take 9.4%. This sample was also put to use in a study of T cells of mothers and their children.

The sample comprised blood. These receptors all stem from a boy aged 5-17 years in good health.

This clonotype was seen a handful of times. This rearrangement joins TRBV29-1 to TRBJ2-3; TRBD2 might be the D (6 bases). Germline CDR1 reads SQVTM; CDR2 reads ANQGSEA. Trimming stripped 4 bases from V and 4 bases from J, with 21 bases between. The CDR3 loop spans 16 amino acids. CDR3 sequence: CSVAADAGTSADTQYF. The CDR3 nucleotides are TGCAGCGTTGCGGCCGATGCCGGGACTTCAGCAGATACGCAGTATTTT.

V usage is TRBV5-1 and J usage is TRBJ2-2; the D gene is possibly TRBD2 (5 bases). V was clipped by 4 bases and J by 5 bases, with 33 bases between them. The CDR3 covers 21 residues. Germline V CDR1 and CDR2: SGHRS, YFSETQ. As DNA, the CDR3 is TGCGCCAGCAGCCTAAAATTTTCCCCTCAGAGAGGAACTTCGGGGACCGGGGAGCTGTTTTTT. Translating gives CASSLKFSPQRGTSGTGELFF.

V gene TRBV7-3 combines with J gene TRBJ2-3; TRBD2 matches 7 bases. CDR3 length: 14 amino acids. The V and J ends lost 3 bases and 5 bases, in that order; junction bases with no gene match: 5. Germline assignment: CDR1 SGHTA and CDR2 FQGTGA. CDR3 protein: CASSFDGRQDTQYF. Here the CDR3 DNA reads TGTGCCAGCAGCTTTGACGGGAGGCAAGATACGCAGTATTTT.

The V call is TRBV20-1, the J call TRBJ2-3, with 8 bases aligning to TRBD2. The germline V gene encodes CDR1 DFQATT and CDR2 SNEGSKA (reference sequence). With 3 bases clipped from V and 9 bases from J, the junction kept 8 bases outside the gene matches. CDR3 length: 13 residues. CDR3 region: CSASGGVARTQYF. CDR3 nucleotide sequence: TGCAGTGCTAGCGGGGGGGTGGCCCGGACGCAGTATTTT.

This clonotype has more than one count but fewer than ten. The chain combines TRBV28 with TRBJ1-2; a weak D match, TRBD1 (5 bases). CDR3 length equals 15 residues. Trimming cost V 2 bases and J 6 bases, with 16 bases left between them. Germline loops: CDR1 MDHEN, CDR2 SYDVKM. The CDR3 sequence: CASSLEGDGPNGYTF. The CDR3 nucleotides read TGTGCCAGCAGTTTAGAAGGGGATGGCCCCAATGGCTACACCTTC.

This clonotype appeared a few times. This CDR3 reads CASSPPAVGYGYTF. DNA for the CDR3: TGTGCCAGCAGCCCCCCGGCAGTGGGGTATGGCTACACCTTC. The rearrangement uses TRBV7-2 and TRBJ1-2; D ambiguous. The germline V gene encodes CDR1 SGHTA and CDR2 FQGNSA. The CDR3 is 14 amino acids. V lost 5 bases and J lost 5, with 15 bases in between.

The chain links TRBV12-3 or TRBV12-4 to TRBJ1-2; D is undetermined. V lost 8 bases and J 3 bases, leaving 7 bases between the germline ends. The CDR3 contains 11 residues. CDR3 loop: CASEKDYGYTF. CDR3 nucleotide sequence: TGTGCCAGCGAGAAAGACTATGGCTACACCTTC.

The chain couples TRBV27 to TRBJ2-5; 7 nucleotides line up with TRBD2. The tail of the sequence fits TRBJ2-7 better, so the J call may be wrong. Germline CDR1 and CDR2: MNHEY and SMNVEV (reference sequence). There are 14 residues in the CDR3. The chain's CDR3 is CASSWSGDSYEQYF. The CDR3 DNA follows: TGTGCCAGCAGTTGGAGCGGGGACTCCTACGAGCAGTACTTC.

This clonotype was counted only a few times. The CDR3 DNA sequence: TGTGCCAGCAGCCAAGAAGGAAGCGGCAATCAGCCCCAGCATTTT. Translated: CASSQEGSGNQPQHF. V is TRBV3-1 and J is TRBJ1-5; D ambiguous. Germline lookup yields CDR1 LGHDT and CDR2 YNNKEL (reference sequence). The CDR3 runs 15 residues. The V end lost 0 bases, the J end lost 2 bases, and 8 bases lay between the germline ends.

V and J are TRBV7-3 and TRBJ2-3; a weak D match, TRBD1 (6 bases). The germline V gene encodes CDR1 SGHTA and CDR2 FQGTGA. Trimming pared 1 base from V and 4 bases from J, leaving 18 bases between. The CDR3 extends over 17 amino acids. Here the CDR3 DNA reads TGTGCCAGCAGCTTAAGATTGTCGCCCAAGGGGGCAGATACGCAGTATTTT. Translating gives CASSLRLSPKGADTQYF.

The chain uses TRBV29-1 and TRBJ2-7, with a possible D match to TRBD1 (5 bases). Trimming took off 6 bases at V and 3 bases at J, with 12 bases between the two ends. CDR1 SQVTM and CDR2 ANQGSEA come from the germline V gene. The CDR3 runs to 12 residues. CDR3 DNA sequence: TGCAGCGTGCTAGACAGCCTCTACGAGCAGTACTTC. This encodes CSVLDSLYEQYF.

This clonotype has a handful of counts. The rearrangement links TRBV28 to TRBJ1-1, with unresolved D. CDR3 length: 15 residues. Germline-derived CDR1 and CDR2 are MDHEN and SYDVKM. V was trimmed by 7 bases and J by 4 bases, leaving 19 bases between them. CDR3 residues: CASTQSQLMSTEAFF. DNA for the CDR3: TGTGCCAGCACCCAATCCCAGTTGATGAGCACTGAAGCTTTCTTT.

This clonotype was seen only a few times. The CDR3 DNA follows: TGTGCCAGCAGTTTAAACAGCCTTGGGGCTGAAGCTTTCTTT. As protein: CASSLNSLGAEAFF. V and J are TRBV12-3 or TRBV12-4 and TRBJ1-1; D not certain. Trimming cost V 2 bases and J 6 bases, with 13 bases left between them. CDR3 length: 14 amino acids.

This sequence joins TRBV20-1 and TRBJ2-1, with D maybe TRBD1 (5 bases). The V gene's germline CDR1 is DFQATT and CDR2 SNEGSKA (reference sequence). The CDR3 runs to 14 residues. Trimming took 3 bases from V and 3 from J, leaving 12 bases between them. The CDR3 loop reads CSARGPTRYNEQFF. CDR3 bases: TGCAGTGCTAGGGGGCCTACCCGCTACAATGAGCAGTTCTTC.

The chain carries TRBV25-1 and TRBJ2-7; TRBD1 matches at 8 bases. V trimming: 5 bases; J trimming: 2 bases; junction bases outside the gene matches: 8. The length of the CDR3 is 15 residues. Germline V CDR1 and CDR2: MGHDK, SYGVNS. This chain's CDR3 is CASSPWDRKPYEQYF. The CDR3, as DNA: TGTGCCAGCAGTCCGTGGGACAGGAAGCCCTACGAGCAGTACTTC.

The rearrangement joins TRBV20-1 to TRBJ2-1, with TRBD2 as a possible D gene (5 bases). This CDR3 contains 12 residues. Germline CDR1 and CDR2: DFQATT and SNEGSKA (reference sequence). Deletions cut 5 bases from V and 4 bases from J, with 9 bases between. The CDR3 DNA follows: TGCAGTGCTTCAACTAGGTACAATGAGCAGTTCTTC. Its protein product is CSASTRYNEQFF.

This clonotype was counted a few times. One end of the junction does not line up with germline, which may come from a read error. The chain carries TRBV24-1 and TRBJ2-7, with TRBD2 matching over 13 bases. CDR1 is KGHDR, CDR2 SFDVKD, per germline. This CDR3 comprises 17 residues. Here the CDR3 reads CATSDAGLAGRTYKQYF. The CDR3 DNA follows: TGTGCCACCAGTGATGCGGGACTAGCGGGGAGAACCTACAAGCAGTACTTC.

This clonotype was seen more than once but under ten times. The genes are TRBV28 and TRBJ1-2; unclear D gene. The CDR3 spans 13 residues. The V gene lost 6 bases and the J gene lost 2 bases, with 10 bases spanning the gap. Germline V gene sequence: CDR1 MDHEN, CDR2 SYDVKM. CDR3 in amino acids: CASSQVLNYGYTF. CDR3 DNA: TGTGCCAGCAGCCAGGTACTAAACTATGGCTACACCTTC.

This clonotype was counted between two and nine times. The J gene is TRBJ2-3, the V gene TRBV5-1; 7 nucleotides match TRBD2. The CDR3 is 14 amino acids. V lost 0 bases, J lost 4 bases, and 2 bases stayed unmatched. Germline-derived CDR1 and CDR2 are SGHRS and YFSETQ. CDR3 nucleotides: TGCGCCAGCAGCTTGGGGGGACTATCAGATACGCAGTATTTT. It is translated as CASSLGGLSDTQYF.

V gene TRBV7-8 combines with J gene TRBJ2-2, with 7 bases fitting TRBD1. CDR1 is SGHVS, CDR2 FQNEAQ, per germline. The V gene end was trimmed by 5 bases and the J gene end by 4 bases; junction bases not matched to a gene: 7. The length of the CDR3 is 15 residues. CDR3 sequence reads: CASSHDRAATGELFF. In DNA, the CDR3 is TGTGCCAGCAGCCACGACAGGGCGGCCACCGGGGAGCTGTTTTTT.

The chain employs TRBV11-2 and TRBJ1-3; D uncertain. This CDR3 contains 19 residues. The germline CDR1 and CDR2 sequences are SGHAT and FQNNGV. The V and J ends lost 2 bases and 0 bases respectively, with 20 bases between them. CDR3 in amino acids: CASSLHPRSTESSGNTIYF. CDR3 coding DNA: TGTGCCAGCAGCTTACATCCCCGGTCGACGGAAAGCTCTGGAAACACCATATATTTT.

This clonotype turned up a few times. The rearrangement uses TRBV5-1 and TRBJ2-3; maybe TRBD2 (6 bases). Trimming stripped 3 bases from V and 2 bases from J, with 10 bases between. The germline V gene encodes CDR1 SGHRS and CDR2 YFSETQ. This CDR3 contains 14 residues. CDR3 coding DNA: TGCGCCAGCAGCTCGGGGGTTACCACAGATACGCAGTATTTT. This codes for CASSSGVTTDTQYF.

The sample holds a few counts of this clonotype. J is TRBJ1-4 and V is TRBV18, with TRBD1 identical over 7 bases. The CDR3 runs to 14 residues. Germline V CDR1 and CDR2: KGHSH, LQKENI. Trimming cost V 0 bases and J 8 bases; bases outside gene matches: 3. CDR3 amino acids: CASSPPTGTEKLFF. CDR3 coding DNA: TGTGCCAGCTCACCACCGACAGGGACGGAAAAACTGTTTTTT.

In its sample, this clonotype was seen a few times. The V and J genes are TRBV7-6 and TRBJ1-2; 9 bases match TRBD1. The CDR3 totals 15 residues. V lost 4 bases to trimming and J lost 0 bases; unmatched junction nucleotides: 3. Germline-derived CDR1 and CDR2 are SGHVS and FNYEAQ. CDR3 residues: CASSSYRGPNYGYTF. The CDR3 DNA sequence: TGTGCCAGCAGCTCTTACAGGGGGCCTAACTATGGCTACACCTTC. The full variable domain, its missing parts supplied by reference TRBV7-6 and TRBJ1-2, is GAGVSQSPRYKVTKRGQDVALRCDPISGHVSLYWYRQALGQGPEFLTYFNYEAQQDKSGLPNDRFSAERPEGSISTLTIQRTEQRDSAMYRCASSSYRGPNYGYTFGSGTRLTVV.

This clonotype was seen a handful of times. This chain's CDR3 is CASSLGVLGSERAETQYF. CDR3 coding DNA: TGTGCCAGCAGCCTCGGAGTCCTCGGGAGTGAGAGGGCAGAGACCCAGTACTTC. The rearrangement uses TRBV14 and TRBJ2-5; perhaps TRBD2 as D (6 bases). CDR3 length: 18 residues. The ends were cut back, 4 bases at V and 4 bases at J, with 25 bases in the middle. The germline CDR1 and CDR2 sequences are SGHDN and FVKESK.

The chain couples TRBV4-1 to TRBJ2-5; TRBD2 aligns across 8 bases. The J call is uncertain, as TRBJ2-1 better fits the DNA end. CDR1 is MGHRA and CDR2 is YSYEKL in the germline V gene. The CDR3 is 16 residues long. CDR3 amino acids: CASSQDLTSAHNEQFF. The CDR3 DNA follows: TGCGCCAGCAGCCAAGATCTGACTAGCGCCCACAATGAGCAGTTCTTC.